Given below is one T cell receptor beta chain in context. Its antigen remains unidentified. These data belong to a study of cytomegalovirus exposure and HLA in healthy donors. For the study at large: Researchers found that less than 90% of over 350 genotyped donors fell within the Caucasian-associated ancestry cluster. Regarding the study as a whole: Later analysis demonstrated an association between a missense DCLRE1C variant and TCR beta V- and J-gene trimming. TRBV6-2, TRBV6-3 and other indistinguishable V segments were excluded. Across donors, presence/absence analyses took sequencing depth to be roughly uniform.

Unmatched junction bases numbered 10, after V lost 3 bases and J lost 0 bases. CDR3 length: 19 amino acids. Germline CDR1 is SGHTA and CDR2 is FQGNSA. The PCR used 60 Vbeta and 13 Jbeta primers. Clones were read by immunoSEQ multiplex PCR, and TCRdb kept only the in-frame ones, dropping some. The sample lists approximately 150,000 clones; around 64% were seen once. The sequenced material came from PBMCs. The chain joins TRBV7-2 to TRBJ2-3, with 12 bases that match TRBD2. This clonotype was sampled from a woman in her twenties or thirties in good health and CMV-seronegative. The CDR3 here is CASSLWVLTSGGSTDTQYF. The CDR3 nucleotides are TGTGCCAGCAGCTTGTGGGTCCTGACTAGCGGGGGTAGCACAGATACGCAGTATTTT. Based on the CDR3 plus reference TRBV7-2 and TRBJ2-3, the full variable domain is GAGVSQSPSNKVTEKGKDVELRCDPISGHTALYWYRQSLGQGLEFLIYFQGNSAPDKSGLPSDRFSAERTGGSVSTLTIQRTQQEDSAVYLCASSLWVLTSGGSTDTQYFGPGTRLTVL.